This T cell receptor (beta chain) was observed in a study of PD-1 blockade in classical Hodgkin lymphoma. For the study at large: Nivolumab dosing for patients was 3 mg/kg, administered intravenously every 2 weeks. Findings and limits, study-wide: With respect to the repertoire differences, their causes, possibly disease activity or prior therapy, remain undefined. Before treatment, TCR diversity in newly diagnosed patients was reportedly lower than in healthy donors.

Clones were sequenced by immunoSEQ multiplex PCR, and TCRdb holds only the in-frame ones, with some missing. There are more than 85,000 clones in the sample; roughly 87% occur only once, and around a fifth lies in the top ten. Comments on this clone: Antigen: not known.

Time point noted: cycle 4 day 1 (C4D1), after six to seven weeks of nivolumab. There was relapse after autologous stem cell transplantation in every patient, and there was variation in brentuximab vedotin exposure. Best responses fell into complete response, partial response or progressive disease. This CDR3 comprises 19 residues. V was pared by 2 bases and J by 1 base, with 20 bases between. Germline CDR1 reads MNHEY; CDR2 reads SMNVEV (reference sequence). The sample was peripheral blood mononuclear cells (PBMCs), taken before the fourth cycle of nivolumab. The gene calls are TRBV27 and TRBJ2-2; TRBD2 might be the D (6 bases). This clonotype originated in a human donor with classical Hodgkin lymphoma. The CDR3 DNA sequence: TGTGCCAGCAGTTTAAAATCGGGGTATGGGGACTTGAACACCGGGGAGCTGTTTTTT. Translated, it gives CASSLKSGYGDLNTGELFF.